This T cell receptor beta chain emerged from a study of T-cell memory formation after mild COVID-19. The wider study: Among the donors, TCR clusters were largely specific to each donor.

TCRdb reprocessed the 5' RACE reads via MiXCR and lists one record per CDR3 protein. The data contain some 120,000 distinct CDR3 sequences, roughly 6% of them singletons. This clonotype has ten or more counts. The CDR3 has 17 amino acids. The trim removed 7 bases at V and 4 bases at J, leaving 14 bases unmatched. The germline CDR1 and CDR2 sequences are MNHNS and SASEGT. Sequencing used PBMCs or a T cell subset sorted from them (not recorded which). The rearrangement links TRBV6-1 to TRBJ2-7, with TRBD1 matching 12 bases. The TCR was taken from an adult woman who had mild COVID-19 (a few samples of this study predate the infection). Cell type and time point are not known. The CDR3 spells CASTPVPGTGGSYEQYF. Here the CDR3 DNA reads TGTGCCAGCACCCCGGTTCCCGGGACAGGGGGCTCGTACGAGCAGTACTTC.